Presented here are 8 T cell receptor beta chains from one specimen sequenced in a study of human T cells and chemical hapten exposure. The time point was: patch test 1, 2 weeks after DPC sensitization. Indicated treatment: therapeutic diphenylcyclopropenone sensitization with weekly scalp DPC. From the RACE reads, TCRdb called clonotypes with MiXCR, one entry per CDR3 protein. The data show 95,000 to 150,000 distinct CDR3 sequences, roughly 13% seen once. The material was whole blood, obtained in connection with sensitization to the hapten diphenylcyclopropenone (DPC). The receptors were gathered from a young man with alopecia areata. Some clones in this sample may be carry-over from other donors' samples.

This clonotype was seen only a few times. This chain joins TRBV2 and TRBJ2-7; 10 bases align to TRBD2. The CDR3 spans 15 residues. The J segment lost 2 bases and the V segment lost 4 bases, leaving 5 bases of the junction unmatched. CDR1 is SNHLY and CDR2 is FYNNEI in the germline V gene. The CDR3 region is CASSGTSGSTYEQYF. In DNA form, the CDR3 reads TGTGCCAGCAGTGGGACTAGCGGATCCACCTACGAGCAGTACTTC.

The chain employs TRBV29-1 and TRBJ2-7; 9 bases agree with TRBD1. The CDR3 sequence is 13 residues long. V trimming: 6 bases; J trimming: 2 bases; junction bases outside the gene matches: 5. Per germline, CDR1 SQVTM and CDR2 ANQGSEA. The CDR3 DNA sequence: TGCAGCGTCGCGGGACAGGGCACCTACGAGCAGTACTTC. Its translation is CSVAGQGTYEQYF.

The chain carries TRBV4-1 and TRBJ2-7; TRBD1 aligns across 8 bases. Trimming removed 2 bases from V and 7 bases from J; junction bases left unmatched: 7. The V gene's germline CDR1 is MGHRA and CDR2 YSYEKL. This CDR3 has 14 amino acids. CDR3 nucleotide sequence: TGCGCCAGCAGCCAAAAAACAGGGGGTGGAGAGCAGTACTTC. Protein: CASSQKTGGGEQYF.

The V and J genes are TRBV7-6 and TRBJ1-6; D remains unclear. This CDR3 has 16 amino acids. Per the germline V gene, CDR1 is SGHVS and CDR2 is FNYEAQ. V was shortened by 2 bases and J by 6 bases, with 14 bases between the two germline ends. The CDR3 sequence: CASSLTSTPANSPLHF. The CDR3 nucleotides read TGTGCCAGCAGCTTAACGTCGACGCCGGCTAATTCACCCCTCCACTTT.

This clonotype was detected ten times or more. This chain links TRBV7-3 with TRBJ2-2, with D maybe TRBD2 (5 bases). Germline CDR1 reads SGHTA; CDR2 reads FQGTGA. V dropped 3 bases and J dropped 1 base, with 6 bases sitting between them. The CDR3 is 14 amino acids. The CDR3 DNA reads TGTGCCAGCAGCTTGGGAGTGAACACCGGGGAGCTGTTTTTT. Encoded protein: CASSLGVNTGELFF.

This sequence joins TRBV9 and TRBJ1-3; no clear D. Germline-derived CDR1 and CDR2 are SGDLS and YYNGEE. Trimming took 3 bases from V and 0 from J, leaving 7 bases between them. CDR3 length: 14 residues. CDR3 DNA sequence: TGTGCCAGCAGCGGCCCGCCCTCTGGAAACACCATATATTTT. Protein sequence: CASSGPPSGNTIYF. Supplemented by reference TRBV9 and TRBJ1-3, the full variable domain reads DSGVTQTPKHLITATGQRVTLRCSPRSGDLSVYWYQQSLDQGLQFLIQYYNGEERAKGNILERFSAQQFPDLHSELNLSSLELGDSALYFCASSGPPSGNTIYFGEGSWLTVV.

This clonotype was seen a few times. The J gene is TRBJ1-4, the V gene TRBV4-3, with 9 bases that match TRBD1. Germline V gene lookup returns CDR1 LGHNA and CDR2 YSLEER. This CDR3 has 16 residues. After removal of 2 bases from V and 8 bases from J, the junction contained 9 bases not matched to a gene. The CDR3 loop reads CASSQRTGDGWEKLFF. CDR3 DNA sequence: TGCGCCAGCAGCCAACGGACAGGGGATGGGTGGGAAAAACTGTTTTTT.

The chain has TRBV28 and TRBJ2-3, with no clear D. Germline lookup yields CDR1 MDHEN and CDR2 SYDVKM. The CDR3 is made up of 14 amino acids. Deletions cut 5 bases from V and 2 bases from J, with 11 bases between. CDR3 amino acids: CASSPLGITDTQYF. The CDR3 DNA reads TGTGCCAGCAGTCCCCTGGGGATCACAGATACGCAGTATTTT.